The 10 T cell receptor beta chains listed next were all sequenced from one sample in a study of molecular identifiers for immune sequencing clone quantification. TCRdb fed the PCR reads into MiXCR, producing one record per CDR3 protein. The data contain tens of thousands of distinct CDR3 sequences, 20% to 25% of them singletons. The sample was naive CD8+ T cells from blood, with Jurkat cell RNA spiked in. Subset meaning: FACS-sorted CD8+CD4-CCR7+CD45RA+ naive T cells. These receptors all stem from a human donor in good health. Some libraries in this study had Jurkat cell RNA spiked in.

V is TRBV7-9 and J is TRBJ1-6; no clear D. CDR3 size: 14 residues. Germline V CDR1 and CDR2: SEHNR, FQNEAQ (reference sequence). The V end lost 5 bases, the J end lost 5 bases, and 10 bases lay between the germline ends. The CDR3 loop is CASSPRRHNSPLHF. In DNA form, the CDR3 reads TGTGCCAGCAGCCCCAGGCGCCATAATTCACCCCTCCACTTT.

This clonotype has more than one count but fewer than ten. V is TRBV19 and J is TRBJ1-1; D is unclear. V dropped 6 bases and J dropped 4 bases, with 12 bases sitting between them. CDR3 size: 13 residues. CDR1 and CDR2 from the germline V gene are LNHDA and SQIVND (reference sequence). CDR3 nucleotides: TGTGCCAGTAGAACCTCTCCGACCACTGAAGCTTTCTTT. Translating it yields CASRTSPTTEAFF.

A word on this clonotype: It may be a read error: a sequence one base away is much more abundant. J is TRBJ1-4 and V is TRBV5-3; D call uncertain. TRBV5-3 is marked as an open reading frame, function uncertain. This CDR3 has 13 residues. The CDR3 here is CASSLLIDEKLFF. The CDR3 DNA sequence: TGTGCCAGCAGCTTGTTAATTGATGAAAAACTGTTTTTT.

This chain uses TRBV6-5 with TRBJ1-1; unclear D gene. V was cut by 0 bases and J by 2 bases, with 4 bases left in between. CDR1 MNHEY and CDR2 SVGAGI come from the germline V gene. The CDR3 length is 13 residues. The CDR3 loop is CASSYSRNTEAFF. CDR3 nucleotides: TGTGCCAGCAGTTACTCGCGTAACACTGAAGCTTTCTTT.

The J gene is TRBJ1-1, the V gene TRBV25-1, with D possibly being TRBD1 (5 bases). From germline, CDR1 is MGHDK and CDR2 SYGVNS. V was trimmed by 4 bases and J by 2 bases, leaving 8 bases between them. This CDR3 is built from 13 residues. The DNA for the CDR3 is TGTGCCAGCAGTGCGGGGGAAAACACTGAAGCTTTCTTT. It yields the protein CASSAGENTEAFF. Using reference TRBV25-1 and TRBJ1-1 for the parts outside the CDR3, the full variable domain is EADIYQTPRYLVIGTGKKITLECSQTMGHDKMYWYQQDPGMELHLIHYSYGVNSTEKGDLSSESTVSRIRTEHFPLTLESARPSHTSQYLCASSAGENTEAFFGQGTRLTVV.

CDR3: CAWSVLNRGIDTQYF. As DNA, the CDR3 is TGTGCCTGGAGTGTACTGAACAGGGGGATTGATACGCAGTATTTT. The chain joins TRBV30 to TRBJ2-3, with TRBD1 matching over 8 bases. V lost 0 bases, J lost 6 bases, and 8 bases stayed unmatched. The CDR3 consists of 15 residues. Looked up from germline, CDR1 is GTSNPN and CDR2 is SVGIG (reference sequence). The full variable domain, in which reference TRBV30 and TRBJ2-3 provide the parts outside the CDR3, is SQTIHQWPATLVQPVGSPLSLECTVEGTSNPNLYWYRQAAGRGLQLLFYSVGIGQISSEVPQNLSASRPQDRQFILSSKKLLLSDSGFYLCAWSVLNRGIDTQYFGPGTRLTVL.

This clonotype was detected only a few times. A clone one base away is much larger, so this may be a read error. The chain couples TRBV4-3 to TRBJ1-1, with D unresolved. This CDR3 comprises 13 residues. The germline CDR1 and CDR2 sequences are LGHNA and YSLEER. The V gene lost 8 bases and the J gene lost 5 bases, with 15 bases spanning the gap. The CDR3 DNA is TGCGCCAGCCGCCGGTACTGGGAGACTGAAGCTTTCTTT. Its protein product is CASRRYWETEAFF.

This clonotype was seen ten or more times. The chain links TRBV6-5 to TRBJ2-5; a weak D match, TRBD2 (5 bases). The germline V gene has CDR1 MNHEY and CDR2 SVGAGI. The V end was cut by 9 bases, the J end by 2 bases, with 13 bases between. The CDR3 loop spans 13 amino acids. For the CDR3, the DNA is TGTGCCAGAGAGGACTCCCCACAAGAGACCCAGTACTTC. Its protein is CAREDSPQETQYF.

This clonotype was picked up many times. J is TRBJ1-4 and V is TRBV20-1, with 7 bases fitting TRBD1. Germline V gene data show CDR1 as DFQATT and CDR2 as SNEGSKA (reference sequence). The CDR3 totals 16 residues. V lost 6 bases and J lost 8; bases outside the gene matches: 18. The CDR3 bases are TGCAGTGCCAGAAATCGAAAAGGGACAGTCCACGAAAAACTGTTTTTT. This codes for CSARNRKGTVHEKLFF.

There are a few counts of this clonotype. The rearrangement uses TRBV5-1 and TRBJ1-1; 11 bases match TRBD1. The trim removed 0 bases at V and 5 bases at J, leaving 6 bases unmatched. Germline V gene sequence: CDR1 SGHRS, CDR2 YFSETQ. The CDR3 has 16 amino acids. CDR3 region: CASSLEGQGAYTEAFF. CDR3 coding DNA: TGCGCCAGCAGCTTGGAAGGACAGGGGGCGTATACTGAAGCTTTCTTT. Together with reference TRBV5-1 and TRBJ1-1, the CDR3 gives the full variable domain: KAGVTQTPRYLIKTRGQQVTLSCSPISGHRSVSWYQQTPGQGLQFLFEYFSETQRNKGNFPGRFSGRQFSNSRSEMNVSTLELGDSALYLCASSLEGQGAYTEAFFGQGTRLTVV.